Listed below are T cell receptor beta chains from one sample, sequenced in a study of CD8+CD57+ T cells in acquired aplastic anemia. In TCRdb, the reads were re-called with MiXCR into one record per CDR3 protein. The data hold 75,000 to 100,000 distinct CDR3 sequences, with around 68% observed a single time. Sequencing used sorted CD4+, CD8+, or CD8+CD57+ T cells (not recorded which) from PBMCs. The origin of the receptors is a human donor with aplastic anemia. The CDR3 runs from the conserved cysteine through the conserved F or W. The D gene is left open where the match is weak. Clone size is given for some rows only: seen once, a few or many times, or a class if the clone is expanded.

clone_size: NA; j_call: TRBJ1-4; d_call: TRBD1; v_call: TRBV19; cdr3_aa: CASSIGGTASEKLFF; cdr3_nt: TGTGCCAGTAGTATTGGAGGGACAGCGAGTGAAAAACTGTTTTTT
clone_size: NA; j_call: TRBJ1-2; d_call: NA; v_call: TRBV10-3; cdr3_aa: CAISGGSGNYGYTF; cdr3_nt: TGTGCCATCAGTGGCGGTAGCGGGAACTATGGCTACACCTTC
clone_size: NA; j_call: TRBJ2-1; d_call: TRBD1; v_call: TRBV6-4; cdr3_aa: CASSDSGTGDYNEQFF; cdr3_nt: TGTGCCAGCAGTGACTCCGGGACAGGGGATTACAATGAGCAGTTCTTC
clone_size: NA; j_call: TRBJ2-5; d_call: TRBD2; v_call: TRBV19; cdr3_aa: CASSPHGASGQETQYF; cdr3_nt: TGTGCCAGTAGTCCCCATGGGGCTAGCGGCCAAGAGACCCAGTACTTC
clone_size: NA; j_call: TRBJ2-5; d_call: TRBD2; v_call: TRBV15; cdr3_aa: CATSSTSGGGETQYF; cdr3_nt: TGTGCCACCAGCAGCACTAGCGGGGGAGGAGAGACCCAGTACTTC
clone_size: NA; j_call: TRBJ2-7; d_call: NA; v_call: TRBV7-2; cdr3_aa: CASSPQDGSWEQYF; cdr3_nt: TGTGCCAGCAGCCCCCAGGACGGGAGTTGGGAGCAGTACTTC
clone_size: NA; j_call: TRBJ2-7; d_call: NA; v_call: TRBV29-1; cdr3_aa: CSVEGGATLPYEQYF; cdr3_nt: TGCAGCGTTGAAGGGGGAGCCACCCTTCCCTACGAGCAGTACTTC
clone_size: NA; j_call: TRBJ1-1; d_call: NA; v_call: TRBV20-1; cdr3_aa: CSATFLGVTEAFF; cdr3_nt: TGCAGTGCTACATTTTTGGGGGTGACTGAAGCTTTCTTT
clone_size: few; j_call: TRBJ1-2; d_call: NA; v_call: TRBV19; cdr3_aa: CASRYSNDGYTF; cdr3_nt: TGTGCCAGTAGGTATAGCAACGATGGCTACACCTTC
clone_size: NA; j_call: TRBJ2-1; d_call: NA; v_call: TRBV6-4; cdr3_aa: CASSRNSGYNEQFF; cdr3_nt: TGTGCCAGCAGTCGTAATAGCGGCTACAATGAGCAGTTCTTC
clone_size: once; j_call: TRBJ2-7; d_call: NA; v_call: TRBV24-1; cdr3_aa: CATSDSNNVEQYF; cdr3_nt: TGTGCCACCAGTGATTCAAATAACGTGGAGCAGTACTTC
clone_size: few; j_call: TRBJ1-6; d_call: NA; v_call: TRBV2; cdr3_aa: CASSDREGSPLHF; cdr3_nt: TGTGCCAGCAGTGACAGGGAGGGATCACCCCTCCACTTT
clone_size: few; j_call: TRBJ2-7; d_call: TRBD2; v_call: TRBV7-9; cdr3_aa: CASSSGLAGGHEQYF; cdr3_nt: TGTGCCAGCAGCTCCGGACTAGCGGGCGGTCACGAGCAGTACTTC
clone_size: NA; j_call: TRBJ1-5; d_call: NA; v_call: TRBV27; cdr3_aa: CASSFNSNQPQHF; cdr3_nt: TGTGCCAGCAGTTTCAATAGCAATCAGCCCCAGCATTTT
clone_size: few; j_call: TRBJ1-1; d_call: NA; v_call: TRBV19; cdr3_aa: CASTAVGDTEAFF; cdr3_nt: TGTGCCAGTACGGCCGTGGGGGACACTGAAGCTTTCTTT
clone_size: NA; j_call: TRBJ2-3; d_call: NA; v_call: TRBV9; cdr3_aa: CASSPFSTDTQYF; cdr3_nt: TGTGCCAGCAGCCCCTTTAGCACAGATACGCAGTATTTT
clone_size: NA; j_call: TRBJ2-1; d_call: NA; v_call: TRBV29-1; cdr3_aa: CSAKKGLDNEQFF; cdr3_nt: TGCAGCGCAAAAAAGGGTCTGGACAATGAGCAGTTCTTC
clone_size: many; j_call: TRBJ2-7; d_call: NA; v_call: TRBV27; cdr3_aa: CASSPPRPHYEQYF; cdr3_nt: TGTGCCAGCAGTCCCCCCAGGCCCCACTACGAGCAGTACTTC
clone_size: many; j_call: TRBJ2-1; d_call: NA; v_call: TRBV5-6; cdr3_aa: CASSLDRTRPRDEQFF; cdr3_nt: TGTGCCAGCAGCTTGGACCGCACTCGTCCGAGGGATGAGCAGTTCTTC
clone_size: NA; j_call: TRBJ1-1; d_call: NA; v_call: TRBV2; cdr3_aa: CASSDWTVEAFF; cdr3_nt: TGTGCCAGCAGTGACTGGACAGTTGAAGCTTTCTTT
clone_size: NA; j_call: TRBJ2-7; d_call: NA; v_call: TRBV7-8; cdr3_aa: CASSLEGGTAHF; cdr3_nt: TGTGCCAGCAGCTTAGAGGGGGGGACTGCGCACTTC
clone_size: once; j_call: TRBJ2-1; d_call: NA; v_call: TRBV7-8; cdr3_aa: CASSFGTLYNEQFF; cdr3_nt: TGTGCCAGCAGCTTTGGGACACTATACAATGAGCAGTTCTTC
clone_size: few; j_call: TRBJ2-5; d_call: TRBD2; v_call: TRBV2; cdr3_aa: CASSGLAGSQETQYF; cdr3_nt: TGTGCCAGCTCGGGACTAGCGGGAAGTCAAGAGACCCAGTACTTC
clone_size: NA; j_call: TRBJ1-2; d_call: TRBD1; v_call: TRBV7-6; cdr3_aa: CAVPRGQGADGYTF; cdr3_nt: TGTGCCGTCCCTAGGGGACAGGGGGCTGATGGCTACACCTTC
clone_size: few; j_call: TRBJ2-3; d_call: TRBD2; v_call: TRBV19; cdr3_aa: CASSPSGRSTDTQYF; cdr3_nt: TGTGCCAGTAGTCCCAGCGGGAGGAGCACAGATACGCAGTATTTT
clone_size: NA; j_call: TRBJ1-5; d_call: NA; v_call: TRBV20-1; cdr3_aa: CSARGGLSNQPQHF; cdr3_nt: TGCAGTGCTAGGGGGGGGCTCAGCAATCAGCCCCAGCATTTT
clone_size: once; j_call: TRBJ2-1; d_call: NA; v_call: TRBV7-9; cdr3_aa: CASSSTGNEQFF; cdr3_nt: TGTGCCAGCAGCTCCACAGGAAATGAGCAGTTCTTC
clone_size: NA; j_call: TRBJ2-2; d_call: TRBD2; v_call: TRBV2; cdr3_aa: CASRKTSEGTGELFF; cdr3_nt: TGTGCCAGCAGGAAGACTAGCGAAGGCACCGGGGAGCTGTTTTTT
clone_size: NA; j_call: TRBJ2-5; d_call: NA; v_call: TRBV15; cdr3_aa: CATSKWGEETQYF; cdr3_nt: TGTGCCACCAGCAAGTGGGGGGAAGAGACCCAGTACTTC
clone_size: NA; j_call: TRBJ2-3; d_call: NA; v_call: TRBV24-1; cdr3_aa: CATSDLQGAVDTQYF; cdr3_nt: TGTGCCACCAGTGATTTGCAAGGCGCGGTGGATACGCAGTATTTT
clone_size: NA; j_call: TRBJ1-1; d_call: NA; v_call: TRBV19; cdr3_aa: CASSRDTINTEAFF; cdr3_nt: TGTGCCAGTAGTCGGGACACAATAAACACTGAAGCTTTCTTT
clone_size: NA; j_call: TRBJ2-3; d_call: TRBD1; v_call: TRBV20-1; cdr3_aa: CSAIGGSSFTDTQYF; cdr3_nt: TGCAGTGCTATAGGGGGCAGCTCATTCACAGATACGCAGTATTTT
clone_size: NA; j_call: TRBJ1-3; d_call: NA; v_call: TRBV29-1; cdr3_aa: CSATSGNTIYF; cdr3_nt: TGCAGCGCAACCTCTGGAAACACCATATATTTT
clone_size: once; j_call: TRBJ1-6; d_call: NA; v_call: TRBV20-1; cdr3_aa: CNARGVQEASPLHF; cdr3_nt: TGCAATGCTAGGGGAGTACAGGAGGCCTCACCCCTCCACTTT
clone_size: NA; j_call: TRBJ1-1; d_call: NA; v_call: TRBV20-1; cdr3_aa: CSARSAAVNTEAFF; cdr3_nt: TGCAGTGCTAGAAGTGCGGCAGTGAACACTGAAGCTTTCTTT
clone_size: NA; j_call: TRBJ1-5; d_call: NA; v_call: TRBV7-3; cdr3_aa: CASSSRGWESNQPQHF; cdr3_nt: TGTGCCAGCAGCTCGAGGGGGTGGGAAAGCAATCAGCCCCAGCATTTT
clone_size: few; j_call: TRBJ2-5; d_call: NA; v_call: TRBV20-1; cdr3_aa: CSALDQETQYF; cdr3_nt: TGCAGTGCCTTAGACCAAGAGACCCAGTACTTC
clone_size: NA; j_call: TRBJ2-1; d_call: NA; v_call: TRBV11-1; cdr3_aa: CASSPPADNNEQFF; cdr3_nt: TGTGCCAGCAGCCCGCCGGCAGACAACAATGAGCAGTTCTTC
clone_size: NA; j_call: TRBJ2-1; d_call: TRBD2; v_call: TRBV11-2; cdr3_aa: CASRPPLAAFYNEQFF; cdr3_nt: TGTGCCAGCAGGCCTCCACTAGCGGCCTTCTACAATGAGCAGTTCTTC
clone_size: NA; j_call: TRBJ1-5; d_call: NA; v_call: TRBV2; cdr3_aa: CASSDFGGLASAQHF; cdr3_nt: TGTGCCAGCAGTGATTTTGGGGGCCTAGCTTCGGCCCAGCATTTT
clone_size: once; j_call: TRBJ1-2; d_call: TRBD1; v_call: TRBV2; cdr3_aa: CASRGDSGYGYTF; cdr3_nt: TGTGCCAGCAGGGGGGACAGCGGCTATGGCTACACCTTC
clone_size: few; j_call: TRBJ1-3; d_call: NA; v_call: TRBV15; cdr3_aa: CATSRDGNSGNTIYF; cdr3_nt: TGTGCCACCAGCAGAGATGGCAACTCTGGAAACACCATATATTTT
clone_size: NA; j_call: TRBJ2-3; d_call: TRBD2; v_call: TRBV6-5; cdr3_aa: CASSYSGSGYADTQYF; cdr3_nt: TGTGCCAGCAGTTACTCGGGTAGCGGGTATGCAGATACGCAGTATTTT
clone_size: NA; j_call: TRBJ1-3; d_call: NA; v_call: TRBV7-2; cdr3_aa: CASSYTGTGNTIYF; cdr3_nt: TGTGCCAGCAGTTATACAGGGACTGGAAACACCATATATTTT
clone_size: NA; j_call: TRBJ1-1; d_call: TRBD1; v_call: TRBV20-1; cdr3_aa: CSALGDSPEAFF; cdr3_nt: TGCAGTGCTTTGGGGGACAGTCCTGAAGCTTTCTTT